This T cell receptor beta chain was captured by sequencing in a study of blood T cell repertoires in COVID-19. Whole-study context: Donors in the United States, Italy and Spain gave samples during acute or convalescent COVID-19. Nucleic acid was either cDNA or gDNA, and it came from T cells, B-cell-depleted T cells, or PBMCs.

This table comes from immunoSEQ multiplex PCR, and its TCRdb copy is limited to in-frame clones, with some not included. The profile covers approximately 400,000 clones, with more than 65% appearing a single time and around 1% taken by the ten largest. The sample comprised peripheral blood. The receptor comes from a human donor with acute or convalescent COVID-19. The donor label of this sample is uncertain.

The CDR3 coding sequence is TGTGCCAGCAGCCATAGCGGGAGGGCTTCTATCGGGGCCACAGATACGCAGTATTTT. Translating it yields CASSHSGRASIGATDTQYF. The J gene is TRBJ2-3, the V gene TRBV7-9; 11 nucleotides line up with TRBD2. J gave up 2 bases and V 5 bases, and 15 bases lay outside the gene matches. This CDR3 has 19 residues. Germline values: CDR1 SEHNR, CDR2 FQNEAQ (reference sequence).